This TCR beta chain was captured by sequencing in a study of cytomegalovirus exposure and HLA in healthy donors. Primers: 60 Vbeta forward and 13 Jbeta reverse. Sequencing was performed with immunoSEQ multiplex PCR; in TCRdb, only in-frame clones are kept and a portion is missing. The table records some 130,000 clones, 74% of them present only once. There are a few counts of this clone. Germline V CDR1 and CDR2: SEHNR, FQNEAQ (reference sequence). The CDR3 totals 14 residues. Trimming took 8 bases from V and 4 from J; bases not matched to a gene: 9. The sequencing sample was made of PBMCs. V and J are TRBV7-9 and TRBJ1-1, with 8 positions matching TRBD1. This sequence was found in a male donor in good health and CMV-seronegative. CDR3 protein: CASVQGAVVTEAFF. For the CDR3, the DNA is TGTGCCAGCGTGCAGGGGGCTGTCGTCACTGAAGCTTTCTTT.